This T cell receptor beta chain derives from a study of post-analysis software for immune sequencing data. About the study: Multiple sclerosis in the patients followed relapsing-remitting, secondary progressive and progressive-relapsing courses.

Unique molecular identifiers had been added to the TCR beta cDNA libraries. TCRdb re-called the PCR reads through MiXCR, storing one row per CDR3 protein. Of approximately 440,000 distinct CDR3 sequences detected, approximately 45% appear once; the ten largest clones hold about 12%. A note on this clonotype: The antigen is undetermined.

Overall study results and limits: Controls' normalized Chao1 diversity significantly exceeded that of multiple sclerosis patients. About 5 TRBV segments occurring more often in patients than controls included TRBV5-6, TRBV5-1 and TRBV20-1.

CDR1 and CDR2 from the germline V gene are WNHNN and SYGVQD (reference sequence). V shed 3 bases, J shed 7 bases, and the junction held 6 bases outside the gene matches. This CDR3 region has 14 residues. The receptor comes from a girl under 18 with multiple sclerosis. The V and J genes are TRBV10-1 and TRBJ2-1, with TRBD2 identical over 7 bases. Sequencing was carried out using blood. The CDR3 sequence: CASSDAGAGNEQFF. The CDR3 DNA reads as TGCGCCAGCAGTGATGCGGGAGCGGGGAATGAGCAGTTCTTC.